The entry below describes one T cell receptor (beta chain). CDR1 is ENHRY, CDR2 SYGVKD, per germline. Between the trimmed V and J ends, which lost 2 bases and 6 bases, there was a span of 11 bases. The CDR3 is made up of 13 amino acids. This record belongs to a study of blood T cell repertoires in COVID-19. Study summary: The analysed material was cDNA or gDNA that came from T cells, B-cell-depleted T cells, or PBMCs.

Sequencing was performed with immunoSEQ multiplex PCR; in TCRdb, only in-frame clones are kept and a portion is missing. The sample yields about 34,000 clones, 80% seen once. The sample consisted of peripheral blood. This chain uses TRBV10-3 with TRBJ2-7; D is perhaps TRBD2 (6 bases). The sequence came from a man aged 80 or over with acute or convalescent COVID-19. CDR3 coding DNA: TGTGCCATCAGTGAGAGGCAGGAGGGCGAGCAGTACTTC. Its translation is CAISERQEGEQYF.